Listed below are T cell receptor beta chains from one sample, sequenced in a study of post-analysis software for immune sequencing data. MiXCR, applied by TCRdb to the PCR reads, yields one record per CDR3 protein. Altogether around 700,000 distinct CDR3 sequences are present, 55% to 60% being singletons, with the ten largest covering 11%. Sequencing input: blood. The source is a girl aged 2 to 10 with multiple sclerosis. Both conserved end residues are part of each CDR3. Fields, in order: D gene, J gene, clone size, V gene, CDR3 DNA, CDR3 protein. The D gene is left open where the match is weak. Only part of the rows carry a size: once, few, many, or a class if the clone is expanded.

.,TRBJ2-4,few,TRBV2,TGTGCCAGCAGTGAACTGGAGGGGTACATTCAGTACTTC,CASSELEGYIQYF
.,TRBJ1-2,.,TRBV7-6,TGTGCCAGCAGCGATCCAAGACGGCCCTATGGCCACACCTTC,CASSDPRRPYGHTF
.,TRBJ1-4,.,TRBV6-6,TGTGCCAGCAGTTACTCGAGGCGGGATCCGGACGAAAAACTGTTTTTT,CASSYSRRDPDEKLFF
TRBD1,TRBJ1-1,.,TRBV29-1,TGCAGCGTGACTCGGACAGGGGCGAACACTGAAGCTTTCTTT,CSVTRTGANTEAFF
.,TRBJ2-1,.,TRBV11-2,TGTGCCAGCAGCTCGTTAACAGGCTTTTCCTACAATGAGCAGTTCTTC,CASSSLTGFSYNEQFF
TRBD2,TRBJ2-3,.,TRBV4-1,TGCGCCAGCAGCCGACCTAGACTAGCGGGAAAGGAAGATACGCAGTATTTT,CASSRPRLAGKEDTQYF
.,TRBJ1-1,.,TRBV29-1,TGCAGCGTCCACGGACGGCTGAACACTGAAGCTTTCTTT,CSVHGRLNTEAFF
.,TRBJ1-2,.,TRBV7-2,TGTGCCAGCACCGAACATCCGGGCCCTACATTCTATGGCTACACCTTC,CASTEHPGPTFYGYTF
TRBD2,TRBJ2-1,.,TRBV11-2,TGTGCCAGCAGCCCTGGACAGCGGGAGGGCTGGGGTGAGCAGTTCTTC,CASSPGQREGWGEQFF
.,TRBJ1-5,.,TRBV12-3/TRBV12-4,TGTGCCAGCAGCAAACCCCCACATCAGCCCCAGCATTTT,CASSKPPHQPQHF
.,TRBJ2-3,few,TRBV3-1,TGTGCCAGCAGCCAAGATACGGGTCCTACAGATACGCAGTATTTT,CASSQDTGPTDTQYF
.,TRBJ2-7,.,TRBV21-1,TGTGCCGGCAGCCCTCTAGCTATATCCTCCTACGAGCAGTACTTC,CAGSPLAISSYEQYF
.,TRBJ2-1,few,TRBV12-3/TRBV12-4,TGTGCCAGCAGTTTGGGCTTAAGTGGACGGGATGAGCAGTTCTTC,CASSLGLSGRDEQFF
.,TRBJ2-3,once,TRBV11-2,TGTGCCAGCAGCTTAGAGGGAGTAGATACGCAGTATTTT,CASSLEGVDTQYF
.,TRBJ2-3,once,TRBV10-2,TGCGCCAGCATGAAGGCAGATACGCAGTATTTT,CASMKADTQYF
TRBD1,TRBJ2-5,few,TRBV29-1,TGCAGCGTTGCATGGGGGACAGGGGAGACCCAGTACTTC,CSVAWGTGETQYF
TRBD1,TRBJ2-5,.,TRBV20-1,TGCAGTGCTAGAGATGACTACAGGGGGCAAGAGACCCAGTACTTC,CSARDDYRGQETQYF
TRBD1,TRBJ1-5,.,TRBV3-1,TGTGCCAGCAGCCAGTCAATCCCGGGACAGATGAATCAGCCCCAGCATTTT,CASSQSIPGQMNQPQHF
.,TRBJ2-5,.,TRBV6-5,TGTGCCAGCAGTTACTCGTGGTCCCTATCCCAAGAGACCCAGTACTTC,CASSYSWSLSQETQYF
.,TRBJ2-7,.,TRBV6-5,TGTGCCAGCAGTTACTCCCCGGCAGGGGAGCAGTACTTC,CASSYSPAGEQYF
.,TRBJ2-3,few,TRBV29-1,TGCAGCGCTGGGGGATTTTTTTCCTCCACAGATACGCAGTATTTT,CSAGGFFSSTDTQYF
.,TRBJ2-7,few,TRBV5-5,TGTGCCAGCAGCCCGTCGGTCCGGGCCCTGCACCACGAGCAGTACTTC,CASSPSVRALHHEQYF
.,TRBJ2-7,.,TRBV5-5,TGTGCCAGCAGTTCCCGGGGCTACGAGCAGTACTTC,CASSSRGYEQYF
.,TRBJ2-4,.,TRBV4-1,TGCGCCAGCAGCCAAGGGGGCGCCAGGTCCAAAAACATTCAGTACTTC,CASSQGGARSKNIQYF
TRBD1,TRBJ2-7,.,TRBV3-1,TGTGCCAGCAGCCAACCGGGACAGATGAGCTCCTACGAGCAGTACTTC,CASSQPGQMSSYEQYF
.,TRBJ2-3,.,TRBV11-2,TGTGCCAGCTCATCATGGATAGGGCTAAAACATTCGGATACGCAGTATTTT,CASSSWIGLKHSDTQYF
TRBD2,TRBJ2-3,.,TRBV4-2,TGTGCCAGCAGCCCGGGACTAGCGGGGGGCCGGTCCAGCACAGATACGCAGTATTTT,CASSPGLAGGRSSTDTQYF
TRBD1,TRBJ2-5,.,TRBV29-1,TGCAGCGCCCAGCCCCGGGACAGAGAGCAAGAGACCCAGTACTTC,CSAQPRDREQETQYF
.,TRBJ1-2,few,TRBV29-1,TGCAGCGTCCATCATACCGGGACGGATAACTATGGCTACACCTTC,CSVHHTGTDNYGYTF
TRBD1,TRBJ1-1,.,TRBV4-3,TGCGCCAGCAGCCAACATATAAGGACAGGGGGATTTACTGAAGCTTTCTTT,CASSQHIRTGGFTEAFF
.,TRBJ1-5,.,TRBV3-1,TGTGCCAGCAGCAAGACTGGGCCCCAGCATTTT,CASSKTGPQHF
TRBD1,TRBJ2-7,few,TRBV5-1,TGCGCCAGCAGCCGGGACAGCGTGAGCGGCGAGCAGTACTTC,CASSRDSVSGEQYF
.,TRBJ2-1,.,TRBV12-3/TRBV12-4,TGTGCCAGCGTTCGTGGGTCCAGCGCGAATGAGCAGTTCTTC,CASVRGSSANEQFF
TRBD1,TRBJ2-6,few,TRBV5-1,TGCGCCAGCAGCTCAACAGGGGGCGCTGGGGCCAACGTCCTGACTTTC,CASSSTGGAGANVLTF
.,TRBJ2-2,.,TRBV4-2,TGTGCCAGCAGCCAGTCGCTGTCGCGGGGGAACACCGGGGAGCTGTTTTTT,CASSQSLSRGNTGELFF